Here is one TCR beta chain with its context. This sample stems from a study of blood T cell repertoires in COVID-19. CDR3 size: 16 residues. Germline CDR1 SGDLS, CDR2 YYNGEE. V was pared by 4 bases and J by 2 bases, with 8 bases of the junction left unmatched. In the original workflow: Nucleated cell number was recorded as an estimate derived from reference gene primer amplification. The data were produced by immunoSEQ multiplex PCR, yet TCRdb's version contains in-frame clones alone and is incomplete. V and J calls and clone size are copied from that table; D and trimming were computed from the DNA. There are some 200,000 clones in the sample; 80% occur only once, and roughly 13% lies in the top ten.

The V and J genes are TRBV9 and TRBJ2-3; 9 bases align to TRBD1. Sequenced input: peripheral blood. The sequence came from a human donor in a cohort sampled during active COVID-19. As DNA, the CDR3 is TGTGCCAGCAGCCCTCGGACAGGGGCCAACACAGATACGCAGTATTTT. Translating it yields CASSPRTGANTDTQYF.